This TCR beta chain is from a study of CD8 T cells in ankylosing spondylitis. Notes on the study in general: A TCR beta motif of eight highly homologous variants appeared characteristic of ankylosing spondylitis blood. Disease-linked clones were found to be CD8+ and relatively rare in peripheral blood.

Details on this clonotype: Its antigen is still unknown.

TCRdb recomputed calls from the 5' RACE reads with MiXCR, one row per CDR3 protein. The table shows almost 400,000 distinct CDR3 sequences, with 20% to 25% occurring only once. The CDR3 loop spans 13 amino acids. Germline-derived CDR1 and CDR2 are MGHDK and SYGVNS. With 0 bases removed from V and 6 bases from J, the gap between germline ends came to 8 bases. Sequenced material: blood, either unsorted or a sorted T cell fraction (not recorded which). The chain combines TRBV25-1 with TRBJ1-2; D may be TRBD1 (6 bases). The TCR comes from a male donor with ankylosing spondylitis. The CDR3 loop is CASSEYGGHGYTF. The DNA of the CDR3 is TGTGCCAGCAGTGAATACGGGGGCCATGGCTACACCTTC.